This T cell receptor (beta chain) emerged from a study of control samples from healthy donors and cancer patients. The method was immunoSEQ multiplex PCR; TCRdb's version includes in-frame clones alone and lacks a portion of them. The data hold about 130,000 clones, with roughly 90% observed a single time. The CDR3 runs 14 residues. Germline V gives CDR1 SGHVS, CDR2 FQNEAQ. V shed 5 bases and J shed 7 bases, with 18 bases lying between them. This receptor was obtained from a man aged 45-65 years in good health. The material sequenced was blood. The chain uses TRBV7-8 and TRBJ2-7; tentatively, D is TRBD1 or TRBD2 (5 bases each). CDR3 sequence (DNA): TGTGCCAGCAGCCCGCTTCTGGGGGTGGGAGAGCAGTACTTC. Its protein product is CASSPLLGVGEQYF. Full variable domain (missing parts from reference TRBV7-8 and TRBJ2-7): GAGVSQSPRYKVAKRGQDVALRCDPISGHVSLFWYQQALGQGPEFLTYFQNEAQLDKSGLPSDRFFAERPEGSVSTLKIQRTQQEDSAVYLCASSPLLGVGEQYFGPGTRLTVT.